The following is a TCR beta chain sequence with its context. What it binds is unknown. Sequencing of the DNA from cultured CD4+ T cells was carried out with the Oncomine TCR Beta short-read assay. Via MiXCR, TCRdb re-called the PCR reads, giving one row per CDR3 protein. Among 8,000 to 13,000 distinct CDR3 sequences listed, about three fifths were seen once. The treatment denotes: approximately 9-day PBMC culture with coronavirus spike peptide pools or control peptides (ViraFEST assay). In germline, CDR1 is LGHNT, CDR2 FRNRAP. The CDR3 loop spans 13 amino acids. V gave up 8 bases and J gave up 1 base, with 11 bases separating them. This sample stems from a study of vaccination and CD4 T cells after COVID-19. Overall study: Control cultures received a CEFX pool, an HIV-1 Nef pool, or no peptide.

This receptor was taken from a human donor who had recovered from COVID-19. The V gene is TRBV12-5, the J gene TRBJ1-1; possibly TRBD1 for D (5 bases). The sequenced material came from CD4+ T cells from blood, cultured in vitro. The chain's CDR3 is CASTGPANTEAFF. CDR3 DNA: TGTGCTAGTACGGGGCCAGCGAACACTGAAGCTTTCTTT.